Included here is one T cell receptor (beta chain) sequence, with context. Generated by immunoSEQ multiplex PCR, the TCRdb table keeps only in-frame clones and is missing some. The sample comprises roughly 180,000 clones, roughly 84% of which are singletons, and roughly a tenth rests with the top ten. This entry belongs to a study of blood T cell repertoires in COVID-19. About the research overall: There were acute and convalescent COVID-19 samples, and they came from the United States, Italy and Spain.

From germline, CDR1 is GTSNPN and CDR2 SVGIG (reference sequence). Trimming took off 0 bases at V and 6 bases at J, with 13 bases between the two ends. There are 14 residues in the CDR3. The chain employs TRBV30 and TRBJ2-3; D possibly corresponds to TRBD2 (5 bases). The clonotype comes from a woman of 80 years or more with active or convalescent COVID-19. Sequenced sample: peripheral blood. In DNA form, the CDR3 reads TGTGCCTGGAGTGTACTCGGGGAAGGGGATACGCAGTATTTT. It is translated as CAWSVLGEGDTQYF.